This is a list of T cell receptor beta chains from one sample in a study of blood T cell repertoires in COVID-19. Profiling relied on immunoSEQ multiplex PCR, and the TCRdb table lists in-frame clones only, not all of them. The table includes 450,000 to 500,000 clones, approximately 85% detected once. The sample consisted of peripheral blood. The receptors stem from a human donor in a cohort sampled during active COVID-19. The CDR3 runs from the conserved cysteine through the conserved F or W. A D gene is named only where the DNA matches it firmly. Size tells how often a clone was seen (once, few, many) or the class of an expanded clone, and some rows leave it out.

TRBD1	-	TRBV3-1/TRBV3-2	TRBJ2-7	TGTGCCAGCAGCCAAGAAAGCGGGACAGGGGCTTCCTACGAGCAGTACTTC	CASSQESGTGASYEQYF
TRBD1	-	TRBV28	TRBJ2-7	TGTGCCAGCAGCTCCGGGACAGGGATGAGGTACGAGCAGTACTTC	CASSSGTGMRYEQYF
-	-	TRBV12-3/TRBV12-4	TRBJ2-7	TGTGCCAGCAGTTTAATTCGGTCCTACGAGCAGTACTTC	CASSLIRSYEQYF
-	-	TRBV21-1	TRBJ1-3	TGTGCCAGCAGCAAACCCCGTGCGGGCTGCTCTGGAAACACCATATATTTT	CASSKPRAGCSGNTIYF
TRBD1	-	TRBV5-1	TRBJ1-1	TGCGCCAGCAGCCTGGGGACAGGGAACACTGAAGCTTTCTTT	CASSLGTGNTEAFF
TRBD1	-	TRBV28	TRBJ2-7	TGTGCCAGCAGAGGGACAGGGGGCCCCTACGAGCAGTACTTC	CASRGTGGPYEQYF
-	-	TRBV19	TRBJ2-3	TGTGCCAGCCGGGACAACTACCTTAGGACAGATACGCAGTATTTT	CASRDNYLRTDTQYF
TRBD1	-	TRBV4-3	TRBJ1-2	TGCGCCAGCAGCCGAGACGCGACAGGGCTGGGGAACTATGGCTACACCTTC	CASSRDATGLGNYGYTF
-	-	TRBV19	TRBJ2-6	TGTGCCAGTTTACGGCGGGCGCGCTCTGGGGCCAACGTCCTGACTTTC	CASLRRARSGANVLTF
TRBD1	-	TRBV12-3/TRBV12-4	TRBJ2-5	TGTGCCAGCAGGGACAGGGTGTTTGAGACCCAGTACTTC	CASRDRVFETQYF
TRBD2	-	TRBV9	TRBJ2-7	TGTGCCAGCAGCGTAGAGGTAGCGGGCTACGAGCAGTACTTC	CASSVEVAGYEQYF
-	once	TRBV29-1	TRBJ2-2	TGCAGCGTTGTCAGGAAAGGCGGGGAGCTGTTTTTT	CSVVRKGGELFF
-	few	TRBV14	TRBJ1-6	TGTGCCAGCAGCCCCCCGGGGTCACCCCTCCACTTT	CASSPPGSPLHF
TRBD1	few	TRBV5-6	TRBJ1-6	TGTGCCAGCAGCTTGTTCTCGACAGGGAGAGGGATTTCACCCCTCCACTTT	CASSLFSTGRGISPLHF
TRBD2	-	TRBV18	TRBJ2-2	TGTGCCAGCTCACCTCGACTAGCGGACACCGGGGAGCTGTTTTTT	CASSPRLADTGELFF
-	-	TRBV5-6	TRBJ1-1	TGTGCCAGCAGCTCCGGCCCGGGTGGCGGAGCTTTCTTT	CASSSGPGGGAFF
TRBD1	few	TRBV5-1	TRBJ1-4	TGCGCCAGCAGCTTGGAACAGGGGGTGGGAAAACTGTTTTTT	CASSLEQGVGKLFF
TRBD2	-	TRBV11-2	TRBJ2-1	TGTGCCAGCAGCACACTAGCGGGAGGCTTCAATGAGCAGTTCTTC	CASSTLAGGFNEQFF
-	-	TRBV7-2	TRBJ1-4	TGTGCCAGCAGCTTAGACGTTTCGGGGTTTGAAAAACTGTTTTTT	CASSLDVSGFEKLFF
TRBD2	-	TRBV6-5	TRBJ2-2	TGTGCCAGCAGAGGGACTAGGGAGCTGTTTTTT	CASRGTRELFF
-	-	TRBV5-4	TRBJ2-1	TGTGCCAGCAGCTTGGCTTACAGGGGGGGCAATGAGCAGTTCTTC	CASSLAYRGGNEQFF
-	few	TRBV5-4	TRBJ1-4	TGTGCCAGCATGAGTGAAAAACTGTTTTTT	CASMSEKLFF
TRBD1	-	TRBV10-1	TRBJ2-7	TGCGCCAGCAGTCCTTGGACAGGAACCTACGAGCAGTACTTC	CASSPWTGTYEQYF
-	-	TRBV29-1	TRBJ2-5	TGCAGCGTCTCGGGGGGCCGAGAGACCCAGTACTTC	CSVSGGRETQYF
TRBD2	-	TRBV2	TRBJ2-2	TGTGCCAGCCGGACTAGCGGGGGCGCGAACACCGGGGAGCTGTTTTTT	CASRTSGGANTGELFF
-	-	TRBV11-2	TRBJ2-1	TGTGCCAGCAGCTTAGGGTCCGTGGGTAGCGGATACAATGAGCAGTTCTTC	CASSLGSVGSGYNEQFF
TRBD1	-	TRBV5-1	TRBJ1-6	TGCGCCAGCAGCTTGACAGGGGAGAATTCACCCCTCCACTTT	CASSLTGENSPLHF
TRBD1	-	TRBV28	TRBJ1-4	TGTGCCAGCAGCAGGGGGTCAGGGCCAACTAATGAAAAACTGTTTTTT	CASSRGSGPTNEKLFF
-	few	TRBV5-6	TRBJ2-2	TGTGCCAGCAGCTTGCAGCGGCAGGGGAGAAACACCGGGGAGCTGTTTTTT	CASSLQRQGRNTGELFF
-	-	TRBV5-6	TRBJ1-4	TGTGCCAGCAGCCCCCTAGCAGGGGCTAATGAAAAACTGTTTTTT	CASSPLAGANEKLFF
TRBD1	-	TRBV9	TRBJ1-2	TGTGCCAGCAGCGGAGGGACAGGGGCTAACTATGGCTACACCTTC	CASSGGTGANYGYTF
TRBD1	-	TRBV6-1	TRBJ1-5	TGTGCCAGCAGTGGACGACAGGGGGCGGGCAATCAGCCCCAGCATTTT	CASSGRQGAGNQPQHF
-	-	TRBV10-3	TRBJ2-1	TGTGCCATCAGAGGTACACAGGGCAATGAGCAGTTCTTC	CAIRGTQGNEQFF
TRBD2	-	TRBV27	TRBJ2-7	TGTGCCAGCAGTTTAGGGGGACTAGCGGGAGTGGGGGAGCAGTACTTC	CASSLGGLAGVGEQYF
TRBD2	few	TRBV10-3	TRBJ2-3	TGTGCCATCAGCGTTTCTAGCGGGGGCCTCACAGATACGCAGTATTTT	CAISVSSGGLTDTQYF
-	-	TRBV6-5	TRBJ1-3	TGTGCCAGCAGTTGGACAGCCTCTGGAAACACCATATATTTT	CASSWTASGNTIYF
TRBD2	-	TRBV3-1/TRBV3-2	TRBJ2-3	TGTGCCAGCAGTACGGGACTACCAGATACGCAGTATTTT	CASSTGLPDTQYF
-	-	TRBV24-1	TRBJ2-5	TGTGCCACCAGTGCAACAACCTTAGGCGGGGAGACCCAGTACTTC	CATSATTLGGETQYF
-	few	TRBV25-1	TRBJ1-5	TGTGCCAGCAGTGACGGTTATCAGCCCCAGCATTTT	CASSDGYQPQHF
-	-	TRBV5-4	TRBJ2-1	TGTGCCAGCAGCTTCGGGACTGCCCGGTGGGAGTTCTTC	CASSFGTARWEFF
TRBD1	-	TRBV5-1	TRBJ1-6	TGCGCCAGCAGCCGCGGGACAGGGAACAATTCACCCCTCCACTTT	CASSRGTGNNSPLHF
-	-	TRBV23-1	TRBJ2-2	TGCGCCAGCAGTCAATCGAACACAGGGAGGAACACCGGGGAGCTGTTTTTT	CASSQSNTGRNTGELFF
-	once	TRBV20-1	TRBJ1-1	TGCAGTGCTAGTATCCCACGCGGTGAAGCTTTCTTT	CSASIPRGEAFF